This T cell receptor (beta chain) was documented in a study of T cells after yellow fever vaccination (dated by TCRdb to the late 2010s). Broadly, across the study: Libraries from fractions with low cell numbers were prepared with the SMART-Seq v4 Ultra Low Input RNA kit. To follow T-cell clones before and after both primary and booster YFV17D yellow fever vaccination, bulk TCR alpha and beta repertoires underwent longitudinal sequencing. Two healthy male donors, one aged 18 to 30 and one aged 30 to 40 years, made up the cohort. Bulk PBMC replicates and cell subsets were isolated from blood drawn at multiple timepoints before and after both primary and secondary immunization.

The table lists this clonotype with many counts. Its target antigen remains unknown. No base qualities exist here, and no much larger clone lies one base off it. This sample's treatment or condition label indicates: live attenuated yellow fever vaccine strain. At each blood-draw timepoint, two biological replicates of bulk PBMCs were obtained. A standard Ficoll-Paque protocol was used to isolate PBMCs from peripheral blood. TriZol was used to extract RNA from bulk PBMCs, from CD4 and CD8 fractions, and from dextramer-positive and dextramer-negative fractions. CDR1 SQVTM and CDR2 ANQGSEA were looked up in the germline V gene. V trim: 6 bases; J trim: 8 bases; unmatched bases: 5. Its CDR3 holds 11 amino acids, cysteine through phenylalanine. Kept here is only the CDR3 DNA, which spans 33 bases and is read in frame from base 1. The sample was run on an Illumina NovaSeq 6000. TCR cDNA was synthesized by 5'RACE template switching, which introduced a universal primer site and unique molecular identifiers. cDNA synthesis was primed from both the TCR alpha and TCR beta constant segments. Library amplification used two PCR steps, and the second PCR step added sample barcodes and sequencing adapters. Sequencing of libraries was done on Illumina HiSeq 2500 (2x100 bp) or NovaSeq (2x150 bp). The authors processed their data as follows. MIGEC handled demultiplexing of reads and collapsing into UMI consensus sequences, while MiXCR performed V(D)J alignment. Vaccine-responding clonotypes were identified with edgeR using replicate PBMC samples, with FDR below 0.01 and a log2 fold change above 5 up to day 15 being required. Bulk clonotypes were assigned CD4 or CD8 identity according to which sequenced CD4 or CD8 repertoire held them at higher abundance. TCRdb trimmed the raw reads at Q25, called clones with MiXCR and kept productive beta chains. Rows matching on CDR3 protein sequence are summarized as one entry with the most common DNA and genes. TCRdb, not the authors, supplied the V and J calls. The sample profile shows a few hundred thousand distinct CDR3 sequences; more than 3% of them were found once. Jointly, the top ten make up about 20% of the sample.

The study at large found these results: Because the study included only two donors, the extent to which the findings can be generalized is limited. Compared with the primary T-cell response, the secondary T-cell response was weaker but faster, peaking on day 5 rather than day 15. Because abundant contaminating clonotypes from the bulk population could be contained in FACS-sorted repertoires, computational filtering was required. A small fraction of clonotypes showed up in both the CD4 and CD8 compartments, probably as a result of convergent recombination. After the booster, most clones that had expanded after primary vaccination were detected again (around 95% of CD4 and around 88% of CD8), suggesting broad maintenance of memory.

The receptor comes from a man between 18 and 35 years old who received the YFV17D yellow fever vaccine. The chain is assembled from TRBV29-1 and TRBJ1-2; 8 bases in between match TRBD1. The material was PBMCs, obtained on the day of the yellow fever booster vaccination. Read as DNA, the sequence is TGCAGCGTCGACAGGGGAATGGGCTACACCTTC. Its protein product is CSVDRGMGYTF.